The 12 T cell receptor beta chains below come from one sample, sequenced in a study of T cell responses to AZD1222 COVID-19 vaccine. TCRdb's copy holds only in-frame clones and misses some; the assay was immunoSEQ multiplex PCR. The sample has around 100,000 clones, around 90% seen once. The specimen comprised peripheral blood, sampled on day 0 of AZD1222 vaccination. Source of these receptors: an adult in good health.

This chain links TRBV27 with TRBJ2-7; 9 positions agree with TRBD1. V lost 6 bases and J lost 6; bases outside the gene matches: 12. Germline V lookup: CDR1 MNHEY, CDR2 SMNVEV (reference sequence). There are 15 residues in the CDR3. CDR3 nucleotide sequence: TGTGCCAGCAGGCAGCCCGGGACAGGGAGTGTCGAGCAGTACTTC. Protein product: CASRQPGTGSVEQYF.

The V call is TRBV11-2, the J call TRBJ1-2; D is undetermined. The CDR3 consists of 15 residues. Trimming removed 1 base from V and 0 bases from J, with 9 bases in between. Germline CDR1 and CDR2: SGHAT and FQNNGV. The CDR3 DNA reads as TGTGCCAGCAGCTTAGTCTTCCCAGCTAACTATGGCTACACCTTC. Protein product: CASSLVFPANYGYTF.

The chain combines TRBV29-1 with TRBJ2-1; 10 bases line up with TRBD1. The CDR3 spans 13 residues. Germline CDR1 reads SQVTM; CDR2 reads ANQGSEA. With V trimmed by 8 bases and J by 6 bases, 7 bases remained unmatched. DNA for the CDR3: TGCAGCCTGATGGACAGGGGGGTCAATGAGCAGTTCTTC. Amino acids: CSLMDRGVNEQFF.

The chain combines TRBV30 with TRBJ1-6; no definite D call. This CDR3 region has 13 residues. The germline gives CDR1 GTSNPN, CDR2 SVGIG (reference sequence). V lost 1 base to trimming and J lost 5 bases, with 6 bases between them. The DNA of the CDR3 is TGTGCCTGGAGTGAACAGCATAATTCACCCCTCCACTTT. Translated: CAWSEQHNSPLHF.

The chain joins TRBV21-1 to TRBJ1-5; the table assigns TRBD1, which was not confirmed against the DNA. TRBV21-1 is termed a pseudogene. This CDR3 is 17 amino acids long. The CDR3, as DNA: TGTGCCAGCAGCATTGAGGGACAGGGGCTAAGGAATCAGCCCCAGCATTTT. Amino acid sequence: CASSIEGQGLRNQPQHF.

The V gene is TRBV9, the J gene TRBJ2-1; D uncertain. Germline V gene sequence: CDR1 SGDLS, CDR2 YYNGEE. The CDR3 is 14 residues long. The germline V and J ends were trimmed by 0 bases and 6 bases, with 10 bases remaining between them. For the CDR3, the DNA is TGTGCCAGCAGCGTAGGGGGTAGCCCCAATGAGCAGTTCTTC. This sequence encodes CASSVGGSPNEQFF.

V gene TRBV29-1 combines with J gene TRBJ2-7; 12 bases are shared with TRBD2. Germline CDR1 is SQVTM and CDR2 is ANQGSEA. The junction had 9 bases not matched to a gene; V was cut back by 8 bases and J by 4 bases. This CDR3 has 14 amino acids. CDR3 sequence reads: CSTTTSGSSYEQYF. CDR3 nucleotide sequence: TGCAGCACCACGACTAGCGGGAGTAGTTACGAGCAGTACTTC.

The rearrangement joins TRBV7-2 to TRBJ2-3, with 12 positions matching TRBD2. Germline V gives CDR1 SGHTA, CDR2 FQGNSA. V shed 7 bases and J 5 bases; nucleotides not matched to a gene: 7. The CDR3 consists of 15 residues. The CDR3 DNA follows: TGTGCCAGCACCGCTAGCGGGAGGGCCATAGATACGCAGTATTTT. This translates into CASTASGRAIDTQYF.

The V and J genes are TRBV11-3 and TRBJ1-4, with D possibly being TRBD1 (5 bases). CDR3 length: 14 amino acids. Germline V CDR1 and CDR2: SGHNT, YENEEA. The V end lost 5 bases, the J end lost 8 bases, and 15 bases lay between the germline ends. The CDR3 is CASSRGGGTEKLFF. The CDR3 bases are TGTGCCAGCAGCAGAGGAGGAGGGACGGAAAAACTGTTTTTT.

This chain connects TRBV10-3 to TRBJ2-7; unclear D gene. Trimming took 6 bases from V and 5 from J, leaving 14 bases between them. CDR1 is ENHRY and CDR2 is SYGVKD in the germline V gene. The CDR3 runs 13 residues. The CDR3 nucleotides are TGTGCCATCAGCTTCGTTGGATCCGACGAGCAGTACTTC. It encodes CAISFVGSDEQYF.

This clone turned up a few times. J is TRBJ2-5 and V is TRBV18; no definite D call. The CDR3 loop spans 13 amino acids. V gave up 5 bases and J gave up 5 bases, with 12 bases separating them. The germline V gene encodes CDR1 KGHSH and CDR2 LQKENI. The CDR3: CASSTLSPETQYF. CDR3 nucleotides: TGTGCCAGCTCAACCCTCTCCCCGGAGACCCAGTACTTC. The full variable domain, rest sourced from reference TRBV18 and TRBJ2-5, is NAGVMQNPRHLVRRRGQEARLRCSPMKGHSHVYWYRQLPEEGLKFMVYLQKENIIDESGMPKERFSAEFPKEGPSILRIQQVVRGDSAAYFCASSTLSPETQYFGPGTRLLVL.

The genes are TRBV6-2 or TRBV6-3 and TRBJ1-5, with TRBD1 as a possible D gene (5 bases). Germline CDR1 reads MNHEY; CDR2 reads SVGEGT. V shed 0 bases and J shed 2 bases, with 17 bases lying between them. This CDR3 contains 18 residues. DNA of the CDR3: TGTGCCAGCAGTTACTCGATTGACAGCGTGAGAGGCAATCAGCCCCAGCATTTT. Translating it yields CASSYSIDSVRGNQPQHF.